One sample yielded the 9 T cell receptor beta chains listed below, sequenced in a study of blood T cell repertoires in COVID-19. The repertoire was sequenced with immunoSEQ multiplex PCR; TCRdb's copy has only in-frame clones and lacks some. The profile shows about 280,000 clones, 86% of them singletons. Sequenced sample: peripheral blood. Receptor source: a woman aged 25 to 39 with active or convalescent COVID-19.

The count of this clone is one. The chain uses TRBV20-1 and TRBJ1-1; TRBD1 is a possible D gene (5 bases). The germline V gene has CDR1 DFQATT and CDR2 SNEGSKA (reference sequence). Deletions cut 3 bases from V and 7 bases from J, with 15 bases between. This CDR3 spans 13 amino acids. DNA of the CDR3: TGCAGTGCTAGTACCCCGAGGAGGGGTGAAGCTTTCTTT. It codes for CSASTPRRGEAFF.

The chain employs TRBV19 and TRBJ2-7; weak D call: TRBD1 (6 bases). The V gene's germline CDR1 is LNHDA and CDR2 SQIVND (reference sequence). V was trimmed by 5 bases and J by 0 bases, leaving 14 bases between them. The CDR3 is made up of 15 amino acids. Here the CDR3 reads CASSLTGWSSYEQYF. In DNA, the CDR3 is TGTGCCAGTAGTCTTACAGGGTGGAGCTCCTACGAGCAGTACTTC. The whole variable domain, remainder taken from reference TRBV19 and TRBJ2-7, is DGGITQSPKYLFRKEGQNVTLSCEQNLNHDAMYWYRQDPGQGLRLIYYSQIVNDFQKGDIAEGYSVSREKKESFPLTVTSAQKNPTAFYLCASSLTGWSSYEQYFGPGTRLTVT.

This chain connects TRBV24-1 to TRBJ2-3, with 9 bases aligning to TRBD2. J gave up 3 bases and V 9 bases, and 9 bases lay outside the gene matches. CDR1 KGHDR and CDR2 SFDVKD come from the germline V gene. This CDR3 is 15 amino acids long. The CDR3 here is CATAGAGGVTDTQYF. In nucleotides, the CDR3 is TGTGCCACCGCCGGGGCGGGGGGGGTTACAGATACGCAGTATTTT.

The chain employs TRBV10-3 and TRBJ1-4; 7 nucleotides align to TRBD1. The germline CDR1 and CDR2 sequences are ENHRY and SYGVKD. CDR3 length: 13 residues. Trimming at V came to 2 bases and at J to 7 bases, leaving 1 base not matched to a gene. CDR3 sequence (DNA): TGTGCCATCAGTGAGCAGGGGGGTGAAAAACTGTTTTTT. Encoded protein: CAISEQGGEKLFF.

V is TRBV30 and J is TRBJ1-6; D is ambiguous. This CDR3 is built from 12 residues. Germline V gives CDR1 GTSNPN, CDR2 SVGIG (reference sequence). The germline V and J ends were trimmed by 2 bases and 9 bases, with 8 bases remaining between them. For the CDR3, the DNA is TGTGCCTGGAGTATTCGGGGTTCACCCCTCCACTTT. Translating gives CAWSIRGSPLHF.

CDR3 region: CATSYNGELFF. CDR3 nucleotide sequence: TGTGCCACCAGCTATAACGGGGAGCTGTTTTTT. This chain uses TRBV24-1 with TRBJ2-2; D unresolved. V gave up 7 bases and J gave up 7 bases, with 6 bases separating them. CDR1 is KGHDR and CDR2 is SFDVKD in the germline V gene. The CDR3 covers 11 residues.

The chain carries TRBV19 and TRBJ1-5; D is undetermined. The CDR3 has 13 amino acids. V was trimmed by 7 bases and J by 0 bases, leaving 7 bases between them. The germline V gene has CDR1 LNHDA and CDR2 SQIVND (reference sequence). CDR3 loop: CASNSVSNQPQHF. The DNA of the CDR3 is TGTGCCAGTAACTCTGTTAGCAATCAGCCCCAGCATTTT.

The V gene is TRBV27, the J gene TRBJ1-1; perhaps TRBD1 as D (6 bases). The CDR3 extends over 14 amino acids. Trimming left V 8 bases short and J 5 bases short, with 18 bases between. CDR1 and CDR2 (germline): MNHEY, SMNVEV (reference sequence). CDR3 amino acids: CASGRRGGYTEAFF. As DNA, the CDR3 is TGTGCCAGCGGCCGAAGGGGGGGTTATACTGAAGCTTTCTTT.

Of note for this clone: Other nucleotide sequences from this sample produce the same CDR3. The rearrangement links TRBV14 to TRBJ2-2; weak D call: TRBD1 (5 bases). The germline V gene encodes CDR1 SGHDN and CDR2 FVKESK. This CDR3 spans 14 amino acids. Trimming took off 2 bases at V and 3 bases at J, with 7 bases between the two ends. The CDR3 DNA reads TGTGCCAGCAGCCAACAGGGTTACACCGGGGAGCTGTTTTTT. The encoded protein is CASSQQGYTGELFF.